The entry below gives a single TCR beta chain sequence along with its context. Data came from immunoSEQ multiplex PCR; TCRdb stores just in-frame clones and leaves some out. The sample consists of some 53,000 clones, over 75% of them appearing once. This sample stems from a study of blood T cell repertoires in COVID-19. At the level of the study: The study drew acute and convalescent COVID-19 samples from the United States, Italy and Spain. The cDNA or gDNA used as material had been derived from T cells, B-cell-depleted T cells, or PBMCs.

The germline V gene has CDR1 SGHRS and CDR2 YFSETQ. The germline V and J ends were trimmed by 2 bases and 1 base, with 9 bases remaining between them. CDR3 length equals 14 residues. The sequence derives from a man aged 70-80 years with acute or convalescent COVID-19. This chain links TRBV5-1 with TRBJ1-1, with D perhaps matching TRBD1 (6 bases). The specimen sequenced was peripheral blood. The CDR3 DNA reads as TGCGCCAGCAGCTTTCCGGGACAGAACACTGAAGCTTTCTTT. The encoded protein is CASSFPGQNTEAFF.